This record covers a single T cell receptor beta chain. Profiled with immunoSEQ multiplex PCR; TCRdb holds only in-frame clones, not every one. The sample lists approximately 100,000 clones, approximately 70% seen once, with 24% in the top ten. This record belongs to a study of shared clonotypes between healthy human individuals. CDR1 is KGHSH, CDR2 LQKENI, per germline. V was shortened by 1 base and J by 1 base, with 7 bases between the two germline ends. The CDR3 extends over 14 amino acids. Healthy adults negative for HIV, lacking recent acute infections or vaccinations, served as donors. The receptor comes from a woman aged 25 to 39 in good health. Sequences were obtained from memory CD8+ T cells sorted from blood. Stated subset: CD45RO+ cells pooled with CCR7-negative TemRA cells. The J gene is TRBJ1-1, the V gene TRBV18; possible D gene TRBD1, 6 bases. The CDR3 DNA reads TGTGCCAGCTCACCACAGGGGGGGAACACTGAAGCTTTCTTT. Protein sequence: CASSPQGGNTEAFF.